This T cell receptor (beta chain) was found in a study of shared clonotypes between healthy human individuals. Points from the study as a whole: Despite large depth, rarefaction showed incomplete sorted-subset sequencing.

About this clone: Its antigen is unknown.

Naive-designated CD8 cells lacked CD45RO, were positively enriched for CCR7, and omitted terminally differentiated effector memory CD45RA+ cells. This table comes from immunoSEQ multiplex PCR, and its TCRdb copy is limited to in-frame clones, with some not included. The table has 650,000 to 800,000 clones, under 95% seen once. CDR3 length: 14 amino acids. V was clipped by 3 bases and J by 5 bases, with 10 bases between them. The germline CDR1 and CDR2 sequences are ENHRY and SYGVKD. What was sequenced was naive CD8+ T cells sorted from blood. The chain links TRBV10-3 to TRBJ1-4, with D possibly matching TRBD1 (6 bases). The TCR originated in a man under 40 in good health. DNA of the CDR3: TGTGCCATCAGTGACGAGGGGGGGAATGAAAAACTGTTTTTT. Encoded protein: CAISDEGGNEKLFF.